This T cell receptor beta chain was recovered during a study of T cells in Graves' hyperthyroidism and ophthalmopathy. Study observations and caveats: Peripheral blood also featured most of the thyroid clonotypes expanded above 0.001.

Uncontrolled infection, other autoimmune disease, pregnancy or lactation excluded patients. Approximately 10 ml of fresh peripheral blood supplied the PBMCs. This clonotype was recorded many times. Its cognate antigen is unknown. There were TCR beta CDR3 regions amplified from RNA transcripts. Primed by the HTBI set, a first-round RT-PCR was run on the TCR CDR3. TCRdb re-called the multiplex PCR reads through MiXCR, storing one row per CDR3 protein. This sample has about 350,000 distinct CDR3 sequences, with 18% found just once. The V end lost 4 bases, the J end lost 5 bases, and 14 bases lay between the germline ends. This CDR3 region has 14 residues. CDR1 is MGHDK and CDR2 is SYGVNS in the germline V gene.

The chain couples TRBV25-1 to TRBJ1-2, with D perhaps TRBD1 (6 bases). The sequence came from a woman aged 40 to 50 with Graves' ophthalmopathy. Sequencing input: blood. CDR3 protein: CASSGQGQGYGYTF. In DNA form, the CDR3 reads TGTGCCAGCAGTGGGCAGGGACAAGGGTATGGCTACACCTTC.